The entry that follows covers one T cell receptor (beta chain) sequence. Its ends do not fully match the called genes, so a read error is possible. The sample comes from a study of OX40 agonist ivuxolimab in advanced cancers. Looking at the study overall: A male proportion of approximately 83% was recorded, with mean age around 62 years and range about 20 to 90.

This table comes from immunoSEQ multiplex PCR, and its TCRdb copy is limited to in-frame clones, with some not included. Of some 62,000 clones in the sample, roughly nine tenths were seen once. Here the sequenced sample was CD4+ or CD8+ T cells sorted from blood, taken in a trial of the OX40 agonist ivuxolimab. The sequence was collected from an adult with an advanced solid tumor such as melanoma, head and neck, liver or kidney cancer.

In DNA, the CDR3 is TGCGCCAGCAGCCTCTTTGGGCAGAACATTGAAGCTTTCTTT. Translated, it gives CASSLFGQNIEAFF. This sequence joins TRBV5-1 and TRBJ1-1; D is ambiguous. The V gene's germline CDR1 is SGHRS and CDR2 YFSETQ. The CDR3 extends over 14 amino acids.